A single sample gave rise to the 24 T cell receptor beta chains below, sequenced in a study of blood T cells in healthy people across ages. A second PCR of 7 to 11 cycles used a sample-barcoded 5' primer and a J-beta primer mix. TCRdb itself ran the 5' RACE reads through MiXCR, one entry per CDR3 protein. The sample includes some 800,000 distinct CDR3 sequences, 40% to 50% of them seen just once. The source material was blood. The receptors shown here come from a man aged 55 to 69 in good health.

The chain couples TRBV20-1 to TRBJ2-1, with D hard to call. Germline V gene data show CDR1 as DFQATT and CDR2 as SNEGSKA (reference sequence). Trimming took 6 bases from V and 15 from J, leaving 18 bases between them. The CDR3 sequence is 11 residues long. The CDR3 bases are TGCAGTGCCAAACGGACCGACCCCATGTTCTTC. It is translated as CSAKRTDPMFF.

The gene calls are TRBV15 and TRBJ2-3; D is uncertain. CDR3 length equals 13 residues. In germline, CDR1 is LNHNV, CDR2 YYDKDF (reference sequence). V lost 5 bases, J lost 4 bases, and 10 bases lay in between. CDR3 amino acids: CATSFTVADTQYF. CDR3 sequence (DNA): TGTGCCACCAGCTTTACAGTGGCAGATACGCAGTATTTT.

The chain couples TRBV9 to TRBJ2-7, with TRBD2 identical over 8 bases. TRBJ2-5 explains the end of the DNA better; the J call may be wrong. Germline V gene data show CDR1 as SGDLS and CDR2 as YYNGEE. This CDR3 has 14 amino acids. DNA for the CDR3: TGTGCCAGCAGCGTAGATGGCGGGGGGGAGACCCAGTACTTC. Its translation is CASSVDGGGETQYF.

This clonotype has more than one count but fewer than ten. The rearrangement uses TRBV5-1 and TRBJ2-1; TRBD2 matches at 9 bases. J gave up 10 bases and V 2 bases, and 10 bases lay outside the gene matches. The CDR3 extends over 15 amino acids. CDR1 is SGHRS, CDR2 YFSETQ, per germline. The CDR3 sequence is CASSFSGGGAREQFF. For the CDR3, the DNA is TGCGCCAGCAGCTTCAGCGGCGGGGGGGCAAGAGAGCAGTTCTTC.

The chain employs TRBV20-1 and TRBJ1-5; no definite D call. Between the trimmed V and J ends, which lost 6 bases and 4 bases, there was a span of 13 bases. Germline-derived CDR1 and CDR2 are DFQATT and SNEGSKA (reference sequence). CDR3 length equals 13 residues. CDR3: CSALPEPNQPQHF. The CDR3 DNA sequence: TGCAGTGCCCTCCCGGAGCCTAATCAGCCCCAGCATTTT.

This sequence joins TRBV6-1 and TRBJ2-1; D is unclear. From germline, CDR1 is MNHNS and CDR2 SASEGT. The CDR3 is 12 amino acids. Between the trimmed V and J ends, which lost 2 bases and 8 bases, there was a span of 7 bases. CDR3 DNA sequence: TGTGCCAGCAGTGAAAGGAGCCATGAGCAGTTCTTC. It is translated as CASSERSHEQFF.

This clonotype appeared a few times. The chain uses TRBV6-1 and TRBJ2-4; D is possibly TRBD1 or TRBD2 (5 bases each). The closer fit of TRBJ2-7 to the DNA end suggests the J call may be wrong. The CDR3 spans 16 residues. Germline V lookup: CDR1 MNHNS, CDR2 SASEGT. DNA for the CDR3: TGTGCCAGCAGTGAAGCCGTACTTGAATTGGGGGACGAGCAGTACTTC. Encoded protein: CASSEAVLELGDEQYF.

The DNA of the CDR3 is TGTGCCAGCAGCTTAAGGAAAAGCACAGATACGCAGTATTTT. This translates into CASSLRKSTDTQYF. The chain has TRBV7-9 and TRBJ2-3; D is uncertain. Germline loops: CDR1 SEHNR, CDR2 FQNEAQ (reference sequence). The CDR3 is 14 residues long. Between the trimmed V and J ends, which lost 2 bases and 0 bases, there was a span of 6 bases.

This clonotype has a handful of counts. This rearrangement joins TRBV20-1 to TRBJ2-1; no definite D call. CDR3 length: 11 residues. Germline V gene sequence: CDR1 DFQATT, CDR2 SNEGSKA (reference sequence). The germline V and J ends were trimmed by 1 base and 9 bases, with 7 bases remaining between them. The CDR3 nucleotides are TGCAGTGCTAGAGTCCCCGGTGAGCAGTTCTTC. This translates into CSARVPGEQFF.

This clonotype was seen a handful of times. The chain joins TRBV7-2 to TRBJ2-2, with TRBD2 matching 7 bases. CDR1 and CDR2 (germline): SGHTA, FQGNSA. The CDR3 is 16 residues long. V was clipped by 0 bases and J by 0 bases; unmatched bases: 1. The chain's CDR3 is CASSLALAANTGELFF. CDR3 in DNA: TGTGCCAGCAGCTTAGCGCTAGCGGCGAACACCGGGGAGCTGTTTTTT.

V and J are TRBV6-1 and TRBJ2-7; the D gene could be TRBD1 or TRBD2 (5 bases each). The CDR3 is 15 amino acids. V was shortened by 6 bases and J by 2 bases, with 17 bases between the two germline ends. Looked up from germline, CDR1 is MNHNS and CDR2 is SASEGT. CDR3 nucleotides: TGTGCCAGCAGCCCTCTCCGGGACGGAACCTACGAGCAGTACTTC. Protein sequence: CASSPLRDGTYEQYF.

This clonotype has only a few counts. The chain couples TRBV12-3 or TRBV12-4 to TRBJ2-3; 8 bases line up with TRBD2. The CDR3 length is 16 residues. Trimming took 0 bases from V and 2 from J; bases not matched to a gene: 4. CDR3 loop: CASSLALRGATDTQYF. CDR3 nucleotides: TGTGCCAGCAGTTTAGCGTTGCGGGGGGCCACAGATACGCAGTATTTT.

There are many counts of this clonotype. The chain links TRBV20-1 to TRBJ2-4; 10 bases fit TRBD1. CDR1 is DFQATT and CDR2 is SNEGSKA in the germline V gene (reference sequence). The V gene end was trimmed by 0 bases and the J gene end by 0 bases; junction bases not matched to a gene: 11. The CDR3 totals 19 residues. The CDR3: CSARDGGTGAIIAKNIQYF. The CDR3 DNA is TGCAGTGCTAGAGATGGTGGGACAGGGGCTATTATAGCCAAAAACATTCAGTACTTC.

The CDR3 protein is CASRKTGTGNEKLFF. In nucleotides, the CDR3 is TGTGCCAGCAGGAAGACCGGGACAGGGAATGAAAAACTGTTTTTT. The chain carries TRBV28 and TRBJ1-4; 9 nucleotides align to TRBD1. V lost 6 bases, J lost 5 bases, and 7 bases stayed unmatched. The V gene's germline CDR1 is MDHEN and CDR2 SYDVKM. CDR3 size: 15 residues.

The chain recombines TRBV7-2 with TRBJ2-3; 9 bases are a match to TRBD2. After removal of 3 bases from V and 1 base from J, the junction contained 8 bases not matched to a gene. The CDR3 loop spans 17 amino acids. CDR1 is SGHTA and CDR2 is FQGNSA in the germline V gene. Here the CDR3 DNA reads TGTGCCAGCAGCTTCAATAGCGGGGGATCCCGCACAGATACGCAGTATTTT. Protein sequence: CASSFNSGGSRTDTQYF.

J is TRBJ2-1 and V is TRBV4-1, with TRBD2 matching over 8 bases. CDR1 and CDR2 from the germline V gene are MGHRA and YSYEKL. V shed 3 bases, J shed 8 bases, and the junction held 3 bases outside the gene matches. This CDR3 is 13 amino acids long. CDR3 sequence (DNA): TGCGCCAGCAGCCACCCCGGGAGGGATGAGCAGTTCTTC. It specifies CASSHPGRDEQFF.

The V gene is TRBV6-6, the J gene TRBJ2-1; 11 bases agree with TRBD1. CDR3 length: 14 amino acids. V lost 5 bases to trimming and J lost 6 bases; unmatched junction nucleotides: 3. CDR1 is MNHNY and CDR2 is SVGAGI in the germline V gene (reference sequence). The CDR3 nucleotides are TGTGCCAGCAGTCTGGACAGGGGGCCCAATGAGCAGTTCTTC. It codes for CASSLDRGPNEQFF.

In the case of this clonotype: At one boundary the junction diverges from the germline segment, which might be a read error. V usage is TRBV20-1 and J usage is TRBJ1-1; D gene ambiguous. Germline lookup yields CDR1 DFQATT and CDR2 SNEGSKA (reference sequence). This CDR3 region has 14 residues. This CDR3 reads CRAGSQNPNTEAFF. The CDR3 DNA reads TGCAGAGCCGGGAGTCAAAACCCGAACACCGAAGCTTTCTTT.

This clonotype was picked up a small number of times. This chain joins TRBV14 and TRBJ2-7; TRBD2 is a possible D gene (6 bases). The CDR3 loop spans 15 amino acids. The germline CDR1 and CDR2 sequences are SGHDN and FVKESK. The germline V and J ends were trimmed by 1 base and 3 bases, with 13 bases remaining between them. CDR3 loop: CASSQAGWRGYEQYF. In nucleotides, the CDR3 is TGTGCCAGCAGCCAAGCGGGATGGAGGGGCTACGAGCAGTACTTC. The complete variable domain, with remaining parts taken from reference TRBV14 and TRBJ2-7, reads EAGVTQFPSHSVIEKGQTVTLRCDPISGHDNLYWYRRVMGKEIKFLLHFVKESKQDESGMPNNRFLAERTGGTYSTLKVQPAELEDSGVYFCASSQAGWRGYEQYFGPGTRLTVT.

Turning to this clonotype: The junction and the germline gene differ at one end; a read error may be behind it. The chain combines TRBV20-1 with TRBJ2-7; 8 nucleotides align to TRBD1. The CDR3 contains 15 residues. Germline lookup yields CDR1 DFQATT and CDR2 SNEGSKA (reference sequence). The CDR3 region has the DNA TGCAGTGCTCCCCCCGGTCCGCAGGGGGCCCACGAACAGTACTTC. Translated, it gives CSAPPGPQGAHEQYF.

This chain links TRBV3-1 with TRBJ2-7; 10 nucleotides match TRBD2. Germline assignment: CDR1 LGHDT and CDR2 YNNKEL (reference sequence). The CDR3 sequence is 17 residues long. Germline trimming cut 1 base from V and 6 bases from J; bases unmatched to any gene: 12. CDR3 coding DNA: TGTGCCAGCAGCCAAGGACACCGTACTAGCGGGGTGAGCGAGCAGTACTTC. It specifies CASSQGHRTSGVSEQYF.

The V call is TRBV6-2 or TRBV6-3, the J call TRBJ2-3; 9 nucleotides agree with TRBD1. V dropped 0 bases and J dropped 5; count of bases not matched to a gene: 9. This CDR3 is built from 17 residues. Per germline, CDR1 MNHEY and CDR2 SVGEGT. The DNA of the CDR3 is TGTGCCAGCAGTTACTCGATTCGGGACAGGGAAAGAGATACGCAGTATTTT. Its protein is CASSYSIRDRERDTQYF.

This clonotype showed up many times. At one end, the junction sequence differs from germline, possibly due to a read error. The genes are TRBV5-1 and TRBJ2-1; 7 bases are a match to TRBD2. Germline V CDR1 and CDR2: SGHRS, YFSETQ. The CDR3 has 15 residues. This CDR3 reads CASSPGGGSYNEQFF. CDR3 DNA: TGTGCCAGCAGTCCGGGCGGGGGATCCTACAATGAGCAGTTCTTC.

The V call is TRBV28, the J call TRBJ2-7, with 7 bases that match TRBD1. Germline V gene lookup returns CDR1 MDHEN and CDR2 SYDVKM. This CDR3 has 17 amino acids. The trim removed 6 bases at V and 6 bases at J, leaving 20 bases unmatched. This chain's CDR3 is CASRSLFLEGALGEQYF. The CDR3 DNA reads as TGTGCCAGCAGATCCTTGTTTTTAGAGGGGGCTCTGGGCGAGCAGTACTTC.